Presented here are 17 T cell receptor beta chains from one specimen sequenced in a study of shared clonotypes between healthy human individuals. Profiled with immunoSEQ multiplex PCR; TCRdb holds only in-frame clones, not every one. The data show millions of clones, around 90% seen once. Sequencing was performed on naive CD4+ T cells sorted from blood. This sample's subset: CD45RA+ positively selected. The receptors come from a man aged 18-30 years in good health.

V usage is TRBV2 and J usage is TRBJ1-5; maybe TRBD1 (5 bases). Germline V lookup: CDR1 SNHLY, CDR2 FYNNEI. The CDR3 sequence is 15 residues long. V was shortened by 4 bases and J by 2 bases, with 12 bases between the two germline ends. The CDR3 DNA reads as TGTGCCAGCAGTGTTGGGGGGGTGCGCAATCAGCCCCAGCATTTT. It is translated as CASSVGGVRNQPQHF. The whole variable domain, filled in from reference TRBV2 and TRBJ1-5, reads EPEVTQTPSHQVTQMGQEVILRCVPISNHLYFYWYRQILGQKVEFLVSFYNNEISEKSEIFDDQFSVERPDGSNFTLKIRSTKLEDSAMYFCASSVGGVRNQPQHFGDGTRLSIL.

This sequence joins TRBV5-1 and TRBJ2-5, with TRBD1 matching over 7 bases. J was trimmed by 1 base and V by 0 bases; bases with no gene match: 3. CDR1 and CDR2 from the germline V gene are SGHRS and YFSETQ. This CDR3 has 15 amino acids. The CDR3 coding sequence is TGCGCCAGCAGCTTGGTGGGGACAGCCCAAGAGACCCAGTACTTC. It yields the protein CASSLVGTAQETQYF.

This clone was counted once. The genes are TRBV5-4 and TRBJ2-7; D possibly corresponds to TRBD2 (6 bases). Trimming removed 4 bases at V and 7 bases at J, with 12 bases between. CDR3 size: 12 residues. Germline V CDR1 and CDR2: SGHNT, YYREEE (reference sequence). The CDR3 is CASSPRGREQYF. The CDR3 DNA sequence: TGTGCCAGCAGCCCGAGAGGGAGGGAGCAGTACTTC.

This CDR3 reads CASSRDGSYGYTF. DNA for the CDR3: TGTGCCAGCTCCAGGGATGGTAGCTATGGCTACACCTTC. The rearrangement uses TRBV9 and TRBJ1-2; TRBD1 might be the D (5 bases). Trimming stripped 7 bases from V and 4 bases from J, with 14 bases between. The CDR3 covers 13 residues. Germline lookup yields CDR1 SGDLS and CDR2 YYNGEE. Full variable domain (outside the CDR3, taken from reference TRBV9 and TRBJ1-2): DSGVTQTPKHLITATGQRVTLRCSPRSGDLSVYWYQQSLDQGLQFLIQYYNGEERAKGNILERFSAQQFPDLHSELNLSSLELGDSALYFCASSRDGSYGYTFGSGTRLTVV.

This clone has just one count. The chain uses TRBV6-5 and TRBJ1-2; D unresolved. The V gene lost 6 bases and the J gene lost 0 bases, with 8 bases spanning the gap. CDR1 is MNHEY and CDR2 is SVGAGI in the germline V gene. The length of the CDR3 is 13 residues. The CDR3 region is CASRTKANYGYTF. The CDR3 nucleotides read TGTGCCAGCAGGACAAAAGCTAACTATGGCTACACCTTC.

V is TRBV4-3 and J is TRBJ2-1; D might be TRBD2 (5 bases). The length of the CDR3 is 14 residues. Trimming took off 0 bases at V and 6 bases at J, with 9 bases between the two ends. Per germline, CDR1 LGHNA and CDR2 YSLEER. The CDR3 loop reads CASSQELGRNEQFF. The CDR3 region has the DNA TGCGCCAGCAGCCAAGAACTAGGACGCAATGAGCAGTTCTTC.

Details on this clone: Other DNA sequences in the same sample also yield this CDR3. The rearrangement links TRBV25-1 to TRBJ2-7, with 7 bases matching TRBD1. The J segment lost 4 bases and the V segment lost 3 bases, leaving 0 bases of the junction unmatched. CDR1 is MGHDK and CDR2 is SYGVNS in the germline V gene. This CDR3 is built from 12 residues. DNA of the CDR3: TGTGCCAGCAGTGACAGGGGGTACGAGCAGTACTTC. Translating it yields CASSDRGYEQYF.

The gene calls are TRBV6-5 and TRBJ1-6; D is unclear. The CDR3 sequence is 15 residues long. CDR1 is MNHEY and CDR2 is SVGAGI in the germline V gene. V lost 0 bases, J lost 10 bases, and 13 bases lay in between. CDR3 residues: CASSYSILPGSPLHF. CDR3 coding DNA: TGTGCCAGCAGTTACTCGATCCTCCCCGGGTCACCCCTCCACTTT.

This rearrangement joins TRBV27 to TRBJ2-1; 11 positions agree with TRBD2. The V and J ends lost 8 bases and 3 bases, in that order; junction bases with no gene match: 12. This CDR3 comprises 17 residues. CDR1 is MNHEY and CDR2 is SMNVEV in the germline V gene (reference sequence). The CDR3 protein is CASRFWGTSGDYNEQFF. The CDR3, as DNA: TGTGCCAGCCGCTTCTGGGGGACTAGCGGAGACTACAATGAGCAGTTCTTC.

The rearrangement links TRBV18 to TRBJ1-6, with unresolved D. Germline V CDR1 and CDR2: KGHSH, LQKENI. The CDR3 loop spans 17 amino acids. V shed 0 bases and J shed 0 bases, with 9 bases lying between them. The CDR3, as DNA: TGTGCCAGCTCACCACCAAGGCTAAGCTCCTATAATTCACCCCTCCACTTT. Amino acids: CASSPPRLSSYNSPLHF.

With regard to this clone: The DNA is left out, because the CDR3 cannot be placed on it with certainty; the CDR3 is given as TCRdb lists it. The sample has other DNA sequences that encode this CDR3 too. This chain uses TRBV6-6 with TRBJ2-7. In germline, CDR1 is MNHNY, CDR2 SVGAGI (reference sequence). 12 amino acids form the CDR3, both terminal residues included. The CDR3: CASSSSTYEQYF.

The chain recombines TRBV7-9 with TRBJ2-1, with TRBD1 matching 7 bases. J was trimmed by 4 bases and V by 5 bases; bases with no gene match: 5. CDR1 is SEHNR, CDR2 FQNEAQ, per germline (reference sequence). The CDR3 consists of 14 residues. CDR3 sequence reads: CASSTRQGYNEQFF. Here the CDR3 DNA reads TGTGCCAGCAGCACCCGACAGGGTTACAATGAGCAGTTCTTC.

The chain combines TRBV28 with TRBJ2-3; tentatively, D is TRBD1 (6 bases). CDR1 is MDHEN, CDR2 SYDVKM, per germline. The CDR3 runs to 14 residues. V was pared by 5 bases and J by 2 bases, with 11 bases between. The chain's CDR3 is CASSIRQATDTQYF. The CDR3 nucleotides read TGTGCCAGCAGTATACGACAGGCCACAGATACGCAGTATTTT.

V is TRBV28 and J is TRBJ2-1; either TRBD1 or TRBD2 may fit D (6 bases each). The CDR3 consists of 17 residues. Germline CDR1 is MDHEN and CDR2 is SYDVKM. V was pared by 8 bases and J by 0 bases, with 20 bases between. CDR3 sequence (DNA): TGTGCCAGCCCCCCCGTCGAGGGGGGTAGCTCCTACAATGAGCAGTTCTTC. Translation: CASPPVEGGSSYNEQFF. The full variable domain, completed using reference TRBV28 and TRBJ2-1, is DVKVTQSSRYLVKRTGEKVFLECVQDMDHENMFWYRQDPGLGLRLIYFSYDVKMKEKGDIPEGYSVSREKKERFSLILESASTNQTSMYLCASPPVEGGSSYNEQFFGPGTRLTVL.

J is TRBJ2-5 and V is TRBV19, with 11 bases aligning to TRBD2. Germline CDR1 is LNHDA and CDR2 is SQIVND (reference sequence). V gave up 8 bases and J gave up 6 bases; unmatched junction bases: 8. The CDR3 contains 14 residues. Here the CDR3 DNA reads TGTGCCAGTGGAACTAGCGGGAGACTAAAGACCCAGTACTTC. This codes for CASGTSGRLKTQYF.

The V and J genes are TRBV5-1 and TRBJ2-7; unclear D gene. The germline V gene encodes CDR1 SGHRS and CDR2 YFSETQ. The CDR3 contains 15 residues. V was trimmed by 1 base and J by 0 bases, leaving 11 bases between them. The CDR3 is CASSLSSESSYEQYF. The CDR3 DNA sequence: TGCGCCAGCAGCTTGTCATCCGAGAGCTCCTACGAGCAGTACTTC.

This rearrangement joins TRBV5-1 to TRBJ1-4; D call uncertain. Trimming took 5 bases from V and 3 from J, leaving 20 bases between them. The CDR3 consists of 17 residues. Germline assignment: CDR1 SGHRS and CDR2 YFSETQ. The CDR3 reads CASSRAPRHGSNEKLFF. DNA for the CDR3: TGCGCCAGCAGTCGGGCGCCGCGGCATGGGTCTAATGAAAAACTGTTTTTT. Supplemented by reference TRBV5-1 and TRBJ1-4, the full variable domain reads KAGVTQTPRYLIKTRGQQVTLSCSPISGHRSVSWYQQTPGQGLQFLFEYFSETQRNKGNFPGRFSGRQFSNSRSEMNVSTLELGDSALYLCASSRAPRHGSNEKLFFGSGTQLSVL.